Here is one T cell receptor beta chain with its context. Its antigen remains undetermined. There are no base qualities to consult, and no much larger clone falls within one base. The sample originates from a study of blood T cell repertoires in COVID-19 (dated by TCRdb to 2020 to 2021). For context, the study as a whole: Samples covering the acute and convalescent phases of COVID-19 were provided by collaborators in the United States, Italy and Spain. The sample metadata nearly always contained a de-identified subject ID, COVID-19 status, age in years and sex. HLA class I and class II types, where available, came from metadata supplied by the sample provider rather than from assay-based typing. The material from the prospective study consisted of cDNA or gDNA derived from T cells, B-cell-depleted T cells, or PBMCs. Samples were obtained from the ongoing ImmuneRACE study (first 160 participants) and from over a thousand subjects provided by 6 global collaborators. A freely available public database, intended as a resource for researchers studying the immune response to SARS-CoV-2, is where the repertoires were released. Subjects who had been exposed to COVID-19, were actively infected with it, or had recovered from it provided the deeply sampled blood TCRbeta repertoires that made up the dataset. Results and caveats for the whole study, not just this receptor: Clinical and demographic metadata were provided uncurated, with the amount varying by source and participant.

TCRbeta CDR3 regions were amplified from genomic DNA by means of the immunoSEQ Assay, a bias-controlled multiplex PCR. As for the authors' bioinformatics: The number of nucleated cells in each sample was estimated from the amplification of reference gene primers within the assay. To quantify the absolute abundance of each unique TCRbeta CDR3 rearrangement, sequence reads were collapsed and filtered. For each sample, productive Simpson clonality was calculated by taking the square root of Simpson's diversity index across productive rearrangements. The source is immuneACCESS, and TCRdb retained only in-frame sequences with V and J called. Part of the clones is not carried over; for the studies checked, unresolved V genes explain less than half of this, and the remainder is unexplained. Clonal size and the V and J genes are those of that table, whereas D and trimming came from the DNA. The table for this sample lists approximately 68,000 clones; 65% to 90% of them were counted only once. The ten top clones hold 5.5% to 7.5% of the sample.

Its CDR3 holds 15 amino acids, cysteine through phenylalanine. Just CDR3 DNA is preserved here, 45 bases in frame from base 1. Trimming costs V 6 bases and J 2 bases, and their ends lie 14 bases apart. The germline V gene (reference sequence) specifies LGHDT as CDR1 and YNNKEL as CDR2. Collaborating institutions collected whole blood in K2EDTA tubes following their own protocols. Collaborator samples were shipped for TCRbeta analysis as frozen whole blood, isolated PBMCs, or DNA extracted from either sample type. The sample comprised peripheral blood. The TCR sequence derives from a woman in her fifties or sixties with acute or convalescent COVID-19. The sequence links TRBV3-1 (or the pseudogene TRBV3-2) to TRBJ1-3; a weak D assignment points to TRBD1 (5 bases agree). The bases are TGTGCCAGCAGTCCGATCAGGGTCCCTGGAAACACCATATATTTT. Translation gives CASSPIRVPGNTIYF.